A single sample is the source of the 17 T cell receptor beta chains below, sequenced in a study of T cell repertoires in cytomegalovirus infection. TCRdb redid the calling of the reads with MiXCR, one entry per CDR3 protein. The sample includes 150,000 to 190,000 distinct CDR3 sequences, 23% of them seen just once. Sample: PBMCs. The receptors shown here come from a human donor in good health (CMV status not recorded). Some clones in this sample may be carry-over from other donors' samples.

This clonotype has a handful of counts. The chain combines TRBV28 with TRBJ1-1; maybe TRBD1 (5 bases). V was trimmed by 5 bases and J by 1 base, leaving 11 bases between them. This CDR3 is built from 14 residues. From germline, CDR1 is MDHEN and CDR2 SYDVKM. The CDR3 nucleotides are TGTGCCAGCAGTACCAGGGACGGGAACACTGAAGCTTTCTTT. Amino acid sequence: CASSTRDGNTEAFF.

This clonotype was found many times. The chain employs TRBV5-6 and TRBJ1-2; D is ambiguous. This CDR3 comprises 13 residues. Germline V gene data show CDR1 as SGHDT and CDR2 as YYEEEE. Trimming removed 4 bases from V and 6 bases from J, with 13 bases in between. CDR3 residues: CASSLSGVDGYTF. DNA for the CDR3: TGTGCCAGCAGCCTATCCGGGGTAGATGGCTACACCTTC. The entire variable domain, with the rest obtained from reference TRBV5-6 and TRBJ1-2, is as follows: DAGVTQSPTHLIKTRGQQVTLRCSPKSGHDTVSWYQQALGQGPQFIFQYYEEEERQRGNFPDRFSGHQFPNYSSELNVNALLLGDSALYLCASSLSGVDGYTFGSGTRLTVV.

This clonotype was counted a few times. The CDR3 region has the DNA TGTGCCAGCAGTTTCTACAGGGTAAATGAGCAGTTCTTC. It specifies CASSFYRVNEQFF. The gene calls are TRBV28 and TRBJ2-1, with D possibly matching TRBD1 (6 bases). V was cut by 3 bases and J by 7 bases, with 10 bases left in between. Germline V gene lookup returns CDR1 MDHEN and CDR2 SYDVKM. CDR3 length: 13 residues. Full variable domain (rest looked up from reference TRBV28 and TRBJ2-1): DVKVTQSSRYLVKRTGEKVFLECVQDMDHENMFWYRQDPGLGLRLIYFSYDVKMKEKGDIPEGYSVSREKKERFSLILESASTNQTSMYLCASSFYRVNEQFFGPGTRLTVL.

The CDR3 DNA sequence: TGTGCCAGCAGCGACAGAGGCTCGGTTTCCTACAATGAGCAGTTCTTC. Its protein product is CASSDRGSVSYNEQFF. The V call is TRBV7-9, the J call TRBJ2-1, with D tentatively TRBD1 (5 bases). The CDR3 length is 16 residues. Trimming stripped 5 bases from V and 1 base from J, with 15 bases between. Germline lookup yields CDR1 SEHNR and CDR2 FQNEAQ (reference sequence).

This clonotype was seen repeatedly, ten times or more. The chain links TRBV28 to TRBJ1-1; D not resolved. Germline CDR1 MDHEN, CDR2 SYDVKM. Between the trimmed V and J ends, which lost 3 bases and 5 bases, there was a span of 10 bases. CDR3 length: 13 amino acids. CDR3 DNA sequence: TGTGCCAGCAGTTTGCCCGGGCGAACTGAAGCTTTCTTT. It is translated as CASSLPGRTEAFF.

This clonotype was seen ten or more times. The V and J genes are TRBV7-2 and TRBJ2-2; perhaps TRBD1 as D (5 bases). CDR1 is SGHTA, CDR2 FQGNSA, per germline. The CDR3 sequence is 14 residues long. V was cut by 2 bases and J by 7 bases, with 11 bases left in between. The CDR3 nucleotides are TGTGCCAGCAGCTTATCAGGGTTCGGCGGGGAGCTGTTTTTT. This sequence encodes CASSLSGFGGELFF.

This chain connects TRBV20-1 to TRBJ2-6; 8 bases align to TRBD1. The J segment lost 0 bases and the V segment lost 6 bases, leaving 13 bases of the junction unmatched. From germline, CDR1 is DFQATT and CDR2 SNEGSKA (reference sequence). This CDR3 contains 18 residues. CDR3 region: CSAPQYRGRPSGANVLTF. The CDR3 DNA reads as TGCAGTGCACCGCAGTACAGGGGGAGGCCCTCTGGGGCCAACGTCCTGACTTTC.

The chain employs TRBV5-1 and TRBJ2-1; no definite D call. This CDR3 region has 16 residues. V was trimmed by 0 bases and J by 0 bases, leaving 10 bases between them. Germline CDR1 and CDR2: SGHRS and YFSETQ. This CDR3 reads CASSLGAASSYNEQFF. The CDR3 nucleotides read TGCGCCAGCAGCTTGGGGGCAGCGAGCTCCTACAATGAGCAGTTCTTC. The entire variable domain, with the rest obtained from reference TRBV5-1 and TRBJ2-1, is as follows: KAGVTQTPRYLIKTRGQQVTLSCSPISGHRSVSWYQQTPGQGLQFLFEYFSETQRNKGNFPGRFSGRQFSNSRSEMNVSTLELGDSALYLCASSLGAASSYNEQFFGPGTRLTVL.

Concerning this clonotype: The junction and the germline gene differ at one end; a read error may be behind it. The gene calls are TRBV7-6 and TRBJ2-4; a weak D match, TRBD2 (7 bases). The CDR3 spans 15 residues. Germline CDR1 is SGHVS and CDR2 is FNYEAQ. CDR3 sequence reads: CASTGGGGTKNILFF. Written as DNA, the CDR3 is TGTGCCAGCACCGGAGGGGGGGGCACCAAAAACATTCTGTTCTTC.

There are a few counts of this clonotype. The chain joins TRBV11-2 to TRBJ2-3; D is perhaps TRBD2 (6 bases). The CDR3 is 14 amino acids. Between the trimmed V and J ends, which lost 5 bases and 2 bases, there was a span of 11 bases. Germline CDR1 and CDR2: SGHAT and FQNNGV. CDR3 coding DNA: TGTGCCAGCAGCCCTGGACTATTCACAGATACGCAGTATTTT. Its translation is CASSPGLFTDTQYF. Variable domain in full (rest from reference TRBV11-2 and TRBJ2-3): EAGVAQSPRYKIIEKRQSVAFWCNPISGHATLYWYQQILGQGPKLLIQFQNNGVVDDSQLPKDRFSAERLKGVDSTLKIQPAKLEDSAVYLCASSPGLFTDTQYFGPGTRLTVL.

V gene TRBV2 combines with J gene TRBJ1-5, with 7 bases aligning to TRBD1. Germline trimming cut 5 bases from V and 3 bases from J; bases unmatched to any gene: 4. The CDR3 has 14 residues. Germline CDR1 reads SNHLY; CDR2 reads FYNNEI. The CDR3 reads CASSREGANQPQHF. The CDR3 nucleotides read TGTGCCAGCAGTCGAGAGGGGGCCAATCAGCCCCAGCATTTT. Full variable domain (remainder filled in from reference TRBV2 and TRBJ1-5): EPEVTQTPSHQVTQMGQEVILRCVPISNHLYFYWYRQILGQKVEFLVSFYNNEISEKSEIFDDQFSVERPDGSNFTLKIRSTKLEDSAMYFCASSREGANQPQHFGDGTRLSIL.

V and J are TRBV11-2 and TRBJ2-2; 10 nucleotides match TRBD2. The CDR3 spans 16 residues. CDR1 and CDR2 from the germline V gene are SGHAT and FQNNGV. The ends lost 5 bases at V and 1 base at J; junction bases unmatched: 4. CDR3 loop: CASSIRTSGNTGELFF. In DNA form, the CDR3 reads TGTGCCAGCAGCATAAGGACTAGCGGGAACACCGGGGAGCTGTTTTTT. Drawing the rest from reference TRBV11-2 and TRBJ2-2, the complete variable domain is EAGVAQSPRYKIIEKRQSVAFWCNPISGHATLYWYQQILGQGPKLLIQFQNNGVVDDSQLPKDRFSAERLKGVDSTLKIQPAKLEDSAVYLCASSIRTSGNTGELFFGEGSRLTVL.

This clonotype has just a few counts. The chain is built from TRBV7-9 and TRBJ2-7; no firm D call. The CDR3 has 13 amino acids. V was clipped by 5 bases and J by 4 bases, with 12 bases between them. CDR1 and CDR2 (germline): SEHNR, FQNEAQ (reference sequence). CDR3 sequence (DNA): TGTGCCAGCAGCCCACCAGGTCGGTACGAGCAGTACTTC. As protein: CASSPPGRYEQYF.

This clonotype was detected only a few times. V gene TRBV6-5 combines with J gene TRBJ2-7; 11 bases are a match to TRBD1. CDR1 MNHEY and CDR2 SVGAGI come from the germline V gene. V was pared by 0 bases and J by 7 bases, with 20 bases of the junction left unmatched. This CDR3 has 20 residues. The CDR3 here is CASSYSPGTGGHPTLLEQYF. DNA of the CDR3: TGTGCCAGCAGTTACTCTCCCGGGACAGGGGGTCACCCCACCCTCCTGGAGCAGTACTTC.

This clonotype was counted only a few times. V is TRBV15 and J is TRBJ1-3; tentative D call: TRBD1 (5 bases). Germline loops: CDR1 LNHNV, CDR2 YYDKDF (reference sequence). V lost 2 bases and J 0 bases, leaving 11 bases between the germline ends. CDR3 length equals 16 residues. CDR3 in DNA: TGTGCCACCAGCAGACTCATCGGGGGCTCTGGAAACACCATATATTTT. Its translation: CATSRLIGGSGNTIYF. Looking up the rest from reference TRBV15 and TRBJ1-3 gives the full variable domain: DAMVIQNPRYQVTQFGKPVTLSCSQTLNHNVMYWYQQKSSQAPKLLFHYYDKDFNNEADTPDNFQSRRPNTSFCFLDIRSPGLGDTAMYLCATSRLIGGSGNTIYFGEGSWLTVV.

This clonotype has just a few counts. V gene TRBV20-1 combines with J gene TRBJ2-1; D possibly corresponds to TRBD2 (7 bases). The CDR3 consists of 17 residues. Trimming stripped 2 bases from V and 1 base from J, with 18 bases between. The germline gives CDR1 DFQATT, CDR2 SNEGSKA (reference sequence). This chain's CDR3 is CSARLLSGRGSYNEQFF. The CDR3 nucleotides read TGCAGTGCTAGACTACTATCTGGGAGGGGGTCCTACAATGAGCAGTTCTTC.

The chain links TRBV18 to TRBJ2-7; TRBD1 matches 10 bases. This CDR3 spans 15 amino acids. The trim removed 4 bases at V and 3 bases at J, leaving 6 bases unmatched. Germline CDR1 is KGHSH and CDR2 is LQKENI. The CDR3 coding sequence is TGTGCCAGCTCACAACCGGGACAGGGGAACTACGAGCAGTACTTC. It translates to CASSQPGQGNYEQYF.